The 23 T cell receptor beta chains below all came from one sample that was sequenced in a study of T cell responses to AZD1222 COVID-19 vaccine. Produced via immunoSEQ multiplex PCR; TCRdb's table is partial and in-frame only. The profile shows some 100,000 clones, roughly 84% of them singletons. The sequencing used peripheral blood, collected 28 days after the second AZD1222 dose. These receptors were taken from an adult who received the AZD1222 COVID-19 vaccine.

The chain recombines TRBV9 with TRBJ1-2, with unresolved D. Germline V gene lookup returns CDR1 SGDLS and CDR2 YYNGEE. Deletions cut 4 bases from V and 0 bases from J, with 13 bases between. This CDR3 has 15 amino acids. This CDR3 is CASSLSGQANYGYTF. The DNA of the CDR3 is TGTGCCAGCAGCCTCTCTGGGCAGGCTAACTATGGCTACACCTTC.

The V and J genes are TRBV12-3 or TRBV12-4 and TRBJ1-5, with TRBD1 as a possible D gene (5 bases). Deletions cut 6 bases from V and 5 bases from J, with 11 bases between. The CDR3 consists of 13 residues. The CDR3 DNA sequence: TGTGCCAGCAGCAGCGACAGAGATCAGCCCCAGCATTTT. This sequence encodes CASSSDRDQPQHF.

The chain recombines TRBV7-9 with TRBJ2-5; maybe TRBD1 (6 bases). Trimming cost V 5 bases and J 0 bases, with 10 bases left between them. Germline-derived CDR1 and CDR2 are SEHNR and FQNEAQ (reference sequence). The length of the CDR3 is 14 residues. The CDR3 bases are TGTGCCAGCAGCCGGACAGCCAACCAAGAGACCCAGTACTTC. It yields the protein CASSRTANQETQYF.

The chain recombines TRBV7-3 with TRBJ2-1; D may match TRBD1 or TRBD2 (5 bases each). The CDR3 runs 16 residues. The V end lost 2 bases, the J end lost 0 bases, and 11 bases lay between the germline ends. Germline values: CDR1 SGHTA, CDR2 FQGTGA. CDR3 sequence: CASSLRGPSSYNEQFF. Here the CDR3 DNA reads TGTGCCAGCAGCTTACGGGGACCTAGCTCCTACAATGAGCAGTTCTTC.

V is TRBV4-3 and J is TRBJ1-6; D gene unclear. This CDR3 has 16 residues. V lost 3 bases, J lost 0 bases, and 9 bases lay in between. Germline-derived CDR1 and CDR2 are LGHNA and YSLEER. In nucleotides, the CDR3 is TGCGCCAGCAGCCAGACCCTAACCTCCTATAATTCACCCCTCCACTTT. This sequence encodes CASSQTLTSYNSPLHF.

This sequence joins TRBV19 and TRBJ1-4, with D hard to call. CDR1 LNHDA and CDR2 SQIVND come from the germline V gene (reference sequence). CDR3 length equals 14 residues. Trimming removed 3 bases at V and 3 bases at J, with 8 bases between. The CDR3 sequence is CASSMYGANEKLFF. CDR3 in DNA: TGTGCCAGTAGTATGTACGGGGCTAATGAAAAACTGTTTTTT.

Only one count was recorded for this clone. The chain employs TRBV5-4 and TRBJ2-3, with 8 bases fitting TRBD2. The V gene end was trimmed by 3 bases and the J gene end by 1 base; junction bases not matched to a gene: 4. CDR3 length: 15 residues. Germline values: CDR1 SGHNT, CDR2 YYREEE (reference sequence). Written as DNA, the CDR3 is TGTGCCAGCAGCTACGGGACTAGTGGCACAGATACGCAGTATTTT. Translation: CASSYGTSGTDTQYF.

CDR3: CATPPREGYYEQYF. Written as DNA, the CDR3 is TGTGCCACCCCCCCCCGGGAGGGGTACTACGAGCAGTACTTC. J is TRBJ2-7 and V is TRBV24-1, with TRBD2 identical over 8 bases. The V segment lost 9 bases and the J segment 3 bases; nucleotides outside the gene matches: 9. The CDR3 has 14 residues. Germline-derived CDR1 and CDR2 are KGHDR and SFDVKD.

The J gene is TRBJ1-3, the V gene TRBV7-9; D is possibly TRBD1 (6 bases). Trimming removed 2 bases from V and 0 bases from J, with 14 bases in between. This CDR3 comprises 17 residues. The V gene's germline CDR1 is SEHNR and CDR2 FQNEAQ (reference sequence). The CDR3 DNA follows: TGTGCCAGCAGCTTATTGAGCCAGGGGAGCTCTGGAAACACCATATATTTT. This gives the protein CASSLLSQGSSGNTIYF. The entire variable domain, with the rest obtained from reference TRBV7-9 and TRBJ1-3, is as follows: DTGVSQNPRHKITKRGQNVTFRCDPISEHNRLYWYRQTLGQGPEFLTYFQNEAQLEKSRLLSDRFSAERPKGSFSTLEIQRTEQGDSAMYLCASSLLSQGSSGNTIYFGEGSWLTVV.

CDR3 in DNA: TGTGCCAGCAGCTTAGGGCCCCTCTACGAGCAGTACTTC. Translation gives CASSLGPLYEQYF. The rearrangement links TRBV7-2 to TRBJ2-7; D is uncertain. The V end was cut by 1 base, the J end by 3 bases, with 7 bases between. Germline lookup yields CDR1 SGHTA and CDR2 FQGNSA. This CDR3 region has 13 residues.

V is TRBV10-3 and J is TRBJ2-1; TRBD2 aligns across 10 bases. The CDR3 consists of 16 residues. Germline-derived CDR1 and CDR2 are ENHRY and SYGVKD. J gave up 4 bases and V 0 bases, and 3 bases lay outside the gene matches. Here the CDR3 reads CAISESLAGAYNEQFF. The CDR3, as DNA: TGTGCCATCAGTGAGTCCCTAGCGGGGGCGTACAATGAGCAGTTCTTC.

This clone was picked up one time. CDR3: CASSLDSGPQHF. CDR3 nucleotide sequence: TGCGCCAGCAGCTTGGACTCGGGGCCCCAGCATTTT. The chain has TRBV5-1 and TRBJ1-5; unclear D gene. Germline V gene lookup returns CDR1 SGHRS and CDR2 YFSETQ. The CDR3 contains 12 residues. The V and J ends lost 0 bases and 9 bases respectively, with 7 bases between them.

The gene calls are TRBV28 and TRBJ1-6, with TRBD1 as a possible D gene (5 bases). V was shortened by 5 bases and J by 14 bases, with 22 bases between the two germline ends. In germline, CDR1 is MDHEN, CDR2 SYDVKM. This CDR3 is built from 15 residues. CDR3 residues: CASSPGHRTHKALHF. The CDR3 nucleotides read TGTGCCAGCAGTCCCGGACACCGAACCCACAAAGCCCTCCACTTT.

This sequence joins TRBV7-2 and TRBJ1-1; D is uncertain. CDR1 is SGHTA and CDR2 is FQGNSA in the germline V gene. The ends were cut back, 5 bases at V and 2 bases at J, with 15 bases in the middle. The CDR3 runs 15 residues. This CDR3 is CASSPHLTLNTEAFF. Here the CDR3 DNA reads TGTGCCAGCAGCCCGCATTTGACACTAAACACTGAAGCTTTCTTT.

This clone was counted once. The chain joins TRBV7-8 to TRBJ1-2; 12 bases fit TRBD1. From germline, CDR1 is SGHVS and CDR2 FQNEAQ. This CDR3 comprises 14 residues. The V and J ends lost 4 bases and 7 bases, in that order; junction bases with no gene match: 4. CDR3 DNA: TGTGCCAGCAGCTGGGGACAGGGGGCTGGTGGCTACACCTTC. It codes for CASSWGQGAGGYTF.

The chain uses TRBV5-6 and TRBJ2-5; 10 nucleotides align to TRBD2. V lost 4 bases and J lost 5; bases outside the gene matches: 5. This CDR3 has 14 residues. From germline, CDR1 is SGHDT and CDR2 YYEEEE. The CDR3 is CASSQAGGLETQYF. The CDR3, as DNA: TGTGCCAGCAGCCAAGCGGGGGGGCTGGAGACCCAGTACTTC.

This chain connects TRBV6-5 to TRBJ2-7; 8 nucleotides align to TRBD1. This CDR3 has 15 residues. Germline V CDR1 and CDR2: MNHEY, SVGAGI. Losses at the gene ends were 7 bases for V and 2 bases for J; bases not matched to a gene: 10. In DNA form, the CDR3 reads TGTGCCAGCACCGCGTTGGGACAGGAGCCCTACGAGCAGTACTTC. Encoded protein: CASTALGQEPYEQYF.

The rearrangement joins TRBV7-9 to TRBJ1-5; TRBD1 agrees at 12 bases. J was trimmed by 1 base and V by 5 bases; bases with no gene match: 9. Germline V gene data show CDR1 as SEHNR and CDR2 as FQNEAQ (reference sequence). This CDR3 contains 18 residues. The CDR3 sequence is CASSRPGTGGISNQPQHF. In DNA, the CDR3 is TGTGCCAGCAGCCGACCCGGGACAGGGGGCATCAGCAATCAGCCCCAGCATTTT.

The rearrangement uses TRBV5-4 and TRBJ1-6; D not certain. The V gene lost 2 bases and the J gene lost 8 bases, with 11 bases spanning the gap. From germline, CDR1 is SGHNT and CDR2 YYREEE (reference sequence). CDR3 length: 14 residues. The CDR3 DNA reads as TGTGCCAGCAGCTTATTAGGACGGGATTCACCCCTCCACTTT. This codes for CASSLLGRDSPLHF.

In this sample, this clone turned up a few times. The chain carries TRBV7-3 and TRBJ2-1; TRBD2 agrees at 11 bases. V shed 2 bases and J 6 bases; nucleotides not matched to a gene: 3. The length of the CDR3 is 15 residues. Germline loops: CDR1 SGHTA, CDR2 FQGTGA. The CDR3 here is CASSLSTSGGNEQFF. CDR3 DNA sequence: TGTGCCAGCAGCTTATCAACTAGCGGGGGCAATGAGCAGTTCTTC.

This sequence joins TRBV28 and TRBJ2-3; possible D gene TRBD2, 5 bases. CDR1 is MDHEN and CDR2 is SYDVKM in the germline V gene. The CDR3 has 18 residues. The V end lost 5 bases, the J end lost 0 bases, and 21 bases lay between the germline ends. CDR3 protein: CASSPSIGLGSSTDTQYF. CDR3 DNA sequence: TGTGCCAGCAGTCCCTCGATTGGACTTGGATCTAGCACAGATACGCAGTATTTT. The variable domain in full, completed from reference TRBV28 and TRBJ2-3, reads DVKVTQSSRYLVKRTGEKVFLECVQDMDHENMFWYRQDPGLGLRLIYFSYDVKMKEKGDIPEGYSVSREKKERFSLILESASTNQTSMYLCASSPSIGLGSSTDTQYFGPGTRLTVL.

The chain employs TRBV2 and TRBJ1-5; maybe TRBD1 (5 bases). The CDR3 is 15 residues long. V was shortened by 6 bases and J by 7 bases, with 19 bases between the two germline ends. Looked up from germline, CDR1 is SNHLY and CDR2 is FYNNEI. The CDR3 DNA reads TGTGCCAGCAGGAGCGAGTATGGGGGTGGACAGCCCCAGCATTTT. Its translation: CASRSEYGGGQPQHF.

This chain joins TRBV5-6 and TRBJ2-1, with D maybe TRBD2 (6 bases). The germline V gene encodes CDR1 SGHDT and CDR2 YYEEEE. The V end lost 0 bases, the J end lost 0 bases, and 10 bases lay between the germline ends. This CDR3 region has 16 residues. This chain's CDR3 is CASSLEAGSSYNEQFF. Here the CDR3 DNA reads TGTGCCAGCAGCTTGGAGGCGGGGAGCTCCTACAATGAGCAGTTCTTC.